What follows describes a single T cell receptor beta chain. The V gene's germline CDR1 is WNHNN and CDR2 SYGVQD (reference sequence). The CDR3 extends over 14 amino acids. V lost 2 bases to trimming and J lost 8 bases; unmatched junction nucleotides: 6. The data are from a study of control samples from healthy donors and cancer patients. Sequencing used immunoSEQ multiplex PCR; TCRdb keeps in-frame clones, though not all of them. The sample consists of approximately 94,000 clones, over 75% of them appearing once. The chain has TRBV10-1 and TRBJ1-1, with 9 bases matching TRBD1. This TCR came from a woman between 45 and 65 years old in good health. What was sequenced was blood. In nucleotides, the CDR3 is TGCGCCAGCAGTGAGGCGGGACAGGGCAAAGAAGCTTTCTTT. Encoded protein: CASSEAGQGKEAFF.